What follows is one TCR beta chain and its context. This clonotype was recorded at least ten times. The target of this receptor is not known. Base-call qualities are not available, and no considerably larger clone is one nucleotide away. This sample stems from a study of T-cell memory formation after mild COVID-19 (dated by TCRdb to the early 2020s). Study-wide context: Most TCR sequence clusters were specific to one of the two donors. The cohort was made up of two young adult volunteers, one female and one male, who were previously healthy. In a couple of donors, T-cell clones that expanded and contracted after mild COVID-19 were followed by sequencing TCRalpha and TCRbeta repertoires longitudinally.

Broad study findings and their caveats: From day 15 to 85, contracting clones showed balanced CD4/CD8 phenotypes, whereas a second wave of clones that expanded from day 15 to 37 leaned towards CD4+. Contracting CD4+ clones appeared mostly in the CM and EM memory subsets, whereas CD8+ clones were enriched in EMRA. Only two mild cases were covered in the study, and larger cohorts including severe cases with pre-infection samples were considered necessary. Some responding clones were detected in pre-infection memory, which suggested that pre-existing cross-reactive memory T cells had joined the SARS-CoV-2 response. The second-wave clones that peaked on day 37 were not confirmed to be SARS-CoV-2 specific.

Sequencing instrument: Illumina NovaSeq 6000. Using 5'RACE with constant-segment primers, TCRalpha and TCRbeta cDNA libraries were constructed, with sample barcodes and unique molecular identifiers added in the process. Trizol reagent was used to extract RNA from every sample. Libraries were amplified in two PCR steps, with a second sample barcode and Illumina TruSeq adapters added in the second step. Sequencing of the libraries was done on an Illumina NovaSeq, producing 2 x 150 bp paired-end reads. The published analysis was carried out like this. Reads were demultiplexed and collapsed into UMI-guided consensus sequences with migec v1.2.7. With mixcr v2.1.11, UMI consensuses were aligned to TRA and TRB V and J templates and assembled into clonotypes. Expanded or contracted clonotypes were those called significant by both edgeR and NoisET, with noise models trained on biological replicates. For edgeR calls, the thresholds were a false discovery rate-adjusted p below 0.01 and a log2 fold-change of 1. As an exploratory analysis of dynamics, max-normalized trajectories of the 1000 most abundant clonotypes were examined by PCA with hierarchical clustering. Separately sequenced CD4+ and CD8+ repertoires were used to assign a CD4 or CD8 phenotype to each responding clone. TCRdb reprocessing: public reads trimmed at Q25 with fastp, clones called with MiXCR, in-frame beta chains kept. Every distinct CDR3 protein forms one entry, paired with its most common genes and DNA. TCRdb's processing, not the authors' own work, is the source of the V and J calls. The sample table contains a few hundred thousand distinct CDR3 sequences; only one count was recorded for 16% of them. The top ten clonotypes cover 22% of the sample.

Ficoll-Paque density gradient centrifugation was the method used to isolate PBMCs. Here V drops 4 bases and J drops 0 bases, and the junction holds 4 bases not matched to any gene. The germline V gene provides CDR1 LGHNA and CDR2 YNFKEQ. There are 18 amino acids in the CDR3, from cysteine to phenylalanine inclusive. Left in the record is the CDR3 DNA by itself, 54 bases read in frame from the first base. The chain employs TRBV4-2 and TRBJ2-3, with 16 bases in between that match TRBD2. This TCR derives from a man between 18 and 35 years old who had mild COVID-19 (a few samples of this study predate the infection). The sample titles of this study are shuffled in the database, so cell type and time point are left out; the donor was told from shared clones. The sample taken for sequencing was PBMCs or a T cell subset sorted from them (not recorded which). The DNA reads TGTGCCAGCAGCCCTCCGGGACTAGCGGGGGGGAGCACAGATACGCAGTATTTT. Translation gives CASSPPGLAGGSTDTQYF.